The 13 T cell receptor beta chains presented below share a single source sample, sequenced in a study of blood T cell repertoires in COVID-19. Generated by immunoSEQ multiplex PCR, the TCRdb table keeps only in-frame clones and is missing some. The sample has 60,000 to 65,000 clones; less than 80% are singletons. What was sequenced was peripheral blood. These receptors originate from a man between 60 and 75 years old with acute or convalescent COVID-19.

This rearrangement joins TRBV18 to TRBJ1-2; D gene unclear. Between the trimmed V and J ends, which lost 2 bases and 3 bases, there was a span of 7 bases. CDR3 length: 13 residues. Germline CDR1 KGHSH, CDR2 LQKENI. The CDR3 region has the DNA TGTGCCAGCTCACCATTTACAGACTATGGCTACACCTTC. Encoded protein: CASSPFTDYGYTF. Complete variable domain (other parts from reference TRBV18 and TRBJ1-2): NAGVMQNPRHLVRRRGQEARLRCSPMKGHSHVYWYRQLPEEGLKFMVYLQKENIIDESGMPKERFSAEFPKEGPSILRIQQVVRGDSAAYFCASSPFTDYGYTFGSGTRLTVV.

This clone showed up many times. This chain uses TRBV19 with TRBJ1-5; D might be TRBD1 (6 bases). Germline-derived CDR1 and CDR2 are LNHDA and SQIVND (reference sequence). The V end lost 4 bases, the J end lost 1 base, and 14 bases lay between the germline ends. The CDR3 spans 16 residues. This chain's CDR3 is CASSKGRGLSNQPQHF. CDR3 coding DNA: TGTGCCAGTAGTAAGGGCAGGGGATTGAGCAATCAGCCCCAGCATTTT. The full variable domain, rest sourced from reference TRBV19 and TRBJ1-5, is DGGITQSPKYLFRKEGQNVTLSCEQNLNHDAMYWYRQDPGQGLRLIYYSQIVNDFQKGDIAEGYSVSREKKESFPLTVTSAQKNPTAFYLCASSKGRGLSNQPQHFGDGTRLSIL.

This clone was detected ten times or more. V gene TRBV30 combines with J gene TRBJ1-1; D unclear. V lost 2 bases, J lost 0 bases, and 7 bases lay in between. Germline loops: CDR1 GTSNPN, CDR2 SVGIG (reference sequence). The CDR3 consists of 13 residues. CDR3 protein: CAWSRGMNTEAFF. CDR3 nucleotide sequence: TGTGCCTGGAGTAGAGGGATGAACACTGAAGCTTTCTTT.

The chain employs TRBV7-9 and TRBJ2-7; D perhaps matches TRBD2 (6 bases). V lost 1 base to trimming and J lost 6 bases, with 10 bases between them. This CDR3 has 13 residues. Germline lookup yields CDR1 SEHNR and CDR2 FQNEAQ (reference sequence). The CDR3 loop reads CASSLVQGLEQYF. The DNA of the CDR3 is TGTGCCAGCAGCTTAGTTCAGGGACTCGAGCAGTACTTC.

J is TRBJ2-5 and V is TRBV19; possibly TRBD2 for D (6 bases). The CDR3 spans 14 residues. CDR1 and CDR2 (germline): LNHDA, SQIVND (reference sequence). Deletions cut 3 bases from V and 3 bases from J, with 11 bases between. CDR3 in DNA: TGTGCCAGTAGTATTACGACGGGGGAAGAGACCCAGTACTTC. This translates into CASSITTGEETQYF.

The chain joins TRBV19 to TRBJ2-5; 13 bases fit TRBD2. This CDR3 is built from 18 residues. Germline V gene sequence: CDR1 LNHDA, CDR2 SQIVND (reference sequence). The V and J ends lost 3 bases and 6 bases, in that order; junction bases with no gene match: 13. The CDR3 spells CASSISGTSGITAKTQYF. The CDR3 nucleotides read TGTGCCAGTAGTATTTCCGGGACTAGCGGGATTACAGCCAAGACCCAGTACTTC.

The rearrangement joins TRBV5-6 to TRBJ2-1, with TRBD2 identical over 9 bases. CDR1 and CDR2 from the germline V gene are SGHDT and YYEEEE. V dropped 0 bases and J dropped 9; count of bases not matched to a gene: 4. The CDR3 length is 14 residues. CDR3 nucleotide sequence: TGTGCCAGCAGCTTGGTTCTAGCGGGGACTGAGCAGTTCTTC. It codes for CASSLVLAGTEQFF.

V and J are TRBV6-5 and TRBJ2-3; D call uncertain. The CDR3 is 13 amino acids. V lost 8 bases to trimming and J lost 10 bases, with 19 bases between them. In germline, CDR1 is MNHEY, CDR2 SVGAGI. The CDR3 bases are TGTGCCAGCCGTCCGACAAAGGTTGCCGCGCAGTATTTT. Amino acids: CASRPTKVAAQYF.

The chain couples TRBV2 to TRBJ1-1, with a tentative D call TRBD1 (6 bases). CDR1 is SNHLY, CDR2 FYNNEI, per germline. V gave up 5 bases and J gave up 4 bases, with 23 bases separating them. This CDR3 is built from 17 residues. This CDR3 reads CASSPIAGQRGATEAFF. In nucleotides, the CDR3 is TGTGCCAGCAGTCCGATTGCTGGACAGCGGGGGGCCACTGAAGCTTTCTTT.

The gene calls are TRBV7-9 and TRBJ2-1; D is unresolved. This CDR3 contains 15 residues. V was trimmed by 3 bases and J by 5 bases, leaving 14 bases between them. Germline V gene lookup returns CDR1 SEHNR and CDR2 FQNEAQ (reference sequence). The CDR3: CASSFRSLGDNEQFF. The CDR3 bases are TGTGCCAGCAGCTTCCGGAGCCTGGGTGACAATGAGCAGTTCTTC. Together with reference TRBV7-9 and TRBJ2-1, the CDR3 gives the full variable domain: DTGVSQNPRHKITKRGQNVTFRCDPISEHNRLYWYRQTLGQGPEFLTYFQNEAQLEKSRLLSDRFSAERPKGSFSTLEIQRTEQGDSAMYLCASSFRSLGDNEQFFGPGTRLTVL.

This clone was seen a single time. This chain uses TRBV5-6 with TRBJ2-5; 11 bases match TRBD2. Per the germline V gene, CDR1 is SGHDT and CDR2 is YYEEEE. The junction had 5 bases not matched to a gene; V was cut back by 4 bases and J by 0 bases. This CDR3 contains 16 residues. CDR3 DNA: TGTGCCAGCAGCGAACTGGGACTAGCGGACCAAGAGACCCAGTACTTC. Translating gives CASSELGLADQETQYF. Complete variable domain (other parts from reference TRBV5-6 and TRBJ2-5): DAGVTQSPTHLIKTRGQQVTLRCSPKSGHDTVSWYQQALGQGPQFIFQYYEEEERQRGNFPDRFSGHQFPNYSSELNVNALLLGDSALYLCASSELGLADQETQYFGPGTRLLVL.

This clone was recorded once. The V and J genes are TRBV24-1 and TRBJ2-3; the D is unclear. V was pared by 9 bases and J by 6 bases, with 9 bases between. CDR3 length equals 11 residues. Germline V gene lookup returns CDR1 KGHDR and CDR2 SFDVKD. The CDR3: CATGNLDTQYF. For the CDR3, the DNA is TGTGCCACCGGCAATCTCGATACGCAGTATTTT.

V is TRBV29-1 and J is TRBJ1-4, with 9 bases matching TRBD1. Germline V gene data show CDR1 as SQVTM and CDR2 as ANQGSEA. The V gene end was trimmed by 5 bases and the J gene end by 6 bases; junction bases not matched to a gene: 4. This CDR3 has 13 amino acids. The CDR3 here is CSVLGQGYEKLFF. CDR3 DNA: TGCAGCGTTTTGGGACAGGGTTATGAAAAACTGTTTTTT.